Described below is a single T cell receptor beta chain sequence and its context. No antigen is known for it. No much larger clone exists at a distance of one base, and base qualities are not known. This sample was included in a study of T cell responses to AZD1222 COVID-19 vaccine (dated by TCRdb to the early 2020s). Broadly, across the study: A total of 233 trial participants underwent TCR sequencing, of whom around 210 had received two doses of AZD1222 and roughly 26 had received two doses of the MenACWY control vaccine. Trial participants were enrolled by age into subgroups of 18-55, 56-69 and 70-plus years, and around 150, 29 and 61 TCR-sequenced participants, respectively, were included in these subgroups. Summary of the overall study and its limitations: Reportedly, almost half of the unique spike-specific TCRs recognized epitopes lying outside the regions that are mutated in the B.1.351 and B.1.1.7 variants. A significant rise in spike-specific TCR breadth and depth was observed after two AZD1222 doses relative to day 0 and relative to MenACWY recipients. Participants were mostly white British, with more females than males. The authors suggested clonal diversity may have been underestimated. CD4 TCRs associated with the vaccine covered the entire spike protein, and the dominant responses were in regions 160-218 and 743-854. Because no day 14 peak-response samples were available, the repertoires could be characterized only after the peak T cell response. Only a handful of AZD1222 recipients were SARS-CoV-2 seropositive at baseline, limiting conclusions about previously exposed vaccinees. The 56-69-year group was small, and its depth increase did not reach significance, likely because of low power.

The germline V gene (reference sequence) specifies WNHNN as CDR1 and SYGVQD as CDR2. V and J are truncated by 4 bases and 8 bases respectively, leaving an intervening sequence of 18 bases. The cysteine opens and the phenylalanine closes a CDR3 of 14 amino acids. The CDR3 DNA has 42 bases and is translated from base 1. The CDR3 regions of human TCRbeta chains were analyzed by immunosequencing. The authors' pipeline ran thus. TCRs in the repertoires were matched against a reference library of SARS-CoV-2-specific TCRs that had been generated with the MIRA antigen-specificity platform. Breadth was defined as the fraction of unique TCRs that were SARS-CoV-2-associated. Depth was defined as the fraction of total T cells that were SARS-CoV-2-associated. Using the MIRA data, every spike-specific TCR was mapped to the spike region that the TCR reacted to and assigned to either a CD4 or a CD8 class. Log10-transformed breadth and depth values were compared by one-way ANOVA with Sidak's multiple comparisons tests. TCRdb took this table from immuneACCESS and kept in-frame rearrangements with V and J called. Such tables lack part of the clones; where checked against another copy, unresolved V genes explain under half of the gap, and the rest is unexplained. The D gene and trimming were derived from the DNA, and the V and J assignments and clone size from that table. Present in this sample are more than 75,000 clones, around 93% of which were seen just once. The ten largest make up more than 7.5% of the sample.

The time point label, as the study defines it: about 28 days (+/-7) after the second vaccine dose. AZD1222 recipients whose second dose came at about 4 weeks and those whose second dose came at about 12 weeks were combined into one group, since spike-specific TCR depth and breadth did not differ between the two schedules. Samples from vaccinated people were obtained from the UK trials COV001 and COV002, which included a single-blind randomized controlled phase 2/3 trial of AZD1222 (ChAdOx1 nCoV-19) in healthy adults. For TCRbeta chain sequencing, PBMC samples were collected from trial participants at day 0 and at day 28 after the second dose.

The sequence was collected from an adult who received the AZD1222 COVID-19 vaccine. The sample consisted of peripheral blood, taken 28 days after the second AZD1222 dose. The chain is encoded by TRBV10-1 joined to TRBJ2-7, with the D segment identity uncertain. The bases are TGCGCCAGCAGTGCCCCACTCAATTCCCGCCAGCAGTACTTC. Its translation reads: CASSAPLNSRQQYF.